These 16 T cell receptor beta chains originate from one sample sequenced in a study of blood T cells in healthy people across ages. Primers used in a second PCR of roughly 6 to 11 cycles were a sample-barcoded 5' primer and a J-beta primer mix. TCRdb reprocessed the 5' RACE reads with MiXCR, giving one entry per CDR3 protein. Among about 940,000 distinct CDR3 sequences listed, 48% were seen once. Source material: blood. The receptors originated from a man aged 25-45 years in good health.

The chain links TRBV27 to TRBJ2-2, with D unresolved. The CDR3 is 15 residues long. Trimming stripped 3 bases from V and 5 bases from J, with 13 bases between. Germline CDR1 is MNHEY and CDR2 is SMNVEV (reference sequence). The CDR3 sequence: CASSFFGTSTGELFF. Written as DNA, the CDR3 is TGTGCCAGCAGTTTTTTTGGAACCTCAACCGGGGAGCTGTTTTTT.

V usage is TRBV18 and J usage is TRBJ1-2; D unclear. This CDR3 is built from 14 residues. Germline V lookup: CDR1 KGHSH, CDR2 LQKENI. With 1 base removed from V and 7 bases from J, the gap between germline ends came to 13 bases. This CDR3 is CASSPQSEGSGYTF. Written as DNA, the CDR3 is TGTGCCAGCTCACCACAGTCGGAAGGATCTGGCTACACCTTC.

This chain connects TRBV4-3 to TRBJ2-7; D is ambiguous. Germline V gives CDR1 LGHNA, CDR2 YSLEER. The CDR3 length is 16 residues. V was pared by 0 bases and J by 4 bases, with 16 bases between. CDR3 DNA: TGCGCCAGCAGCCAAGACAAGGTCGTAGGTTCTTACGAGCAGTACTTC. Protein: CASSQDKVVGSYEQYF.

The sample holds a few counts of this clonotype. The CDR3: CASSEQIRGNEQFF. For the CDR3, the DNA is TGTGCCAGCAGTGAGCAAATCCGGGGAAATGAGCAGTTCTTC. The chain couples TRBV6-1 to TRBJ2-1, with TRBD2 as a possible D gene (5 bases). CDR3 length equals 14 residues. Germline V gene data show CDR1 as MNHNS and CDR2 as SASEGT. V was pared by 3 bases and J by 7 bases, with 13 bases between.

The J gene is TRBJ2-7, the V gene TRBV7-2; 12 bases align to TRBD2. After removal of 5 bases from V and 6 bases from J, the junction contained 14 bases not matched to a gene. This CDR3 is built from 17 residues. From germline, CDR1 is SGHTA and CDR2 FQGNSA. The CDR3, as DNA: TGTGCCAGCAGCACAGGACTAGCGGGGCTCCGCTCCCGCGAGCAGTACTTC. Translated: CASSTGLAGLRSREQYF.

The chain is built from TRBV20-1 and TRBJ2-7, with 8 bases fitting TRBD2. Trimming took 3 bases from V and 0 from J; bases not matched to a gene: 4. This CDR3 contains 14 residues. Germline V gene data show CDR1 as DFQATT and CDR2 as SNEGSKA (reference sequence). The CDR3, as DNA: TGCAGTGCTAGCCCTCGGGGGGGCTCCTACGAGCAGTACTTC. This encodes CSASPRGGSYEQYF.

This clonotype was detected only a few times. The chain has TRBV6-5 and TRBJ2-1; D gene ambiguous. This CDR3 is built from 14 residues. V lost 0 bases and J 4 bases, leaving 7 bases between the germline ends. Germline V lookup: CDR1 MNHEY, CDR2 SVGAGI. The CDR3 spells CASSYSRPYNEQFF. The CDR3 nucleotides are TGTGCCAGCAGTTACTCGAGACCATACAATGAGCAGTTCTTC.

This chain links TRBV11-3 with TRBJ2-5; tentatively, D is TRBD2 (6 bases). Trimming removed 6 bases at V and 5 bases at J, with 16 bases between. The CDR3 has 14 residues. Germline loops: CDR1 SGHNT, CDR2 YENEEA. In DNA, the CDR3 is TGTGCCAGCAGAGGAGGGGCGGGCTCGGAGACCCAGTACTTC. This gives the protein CASRGGAGSETQYF.

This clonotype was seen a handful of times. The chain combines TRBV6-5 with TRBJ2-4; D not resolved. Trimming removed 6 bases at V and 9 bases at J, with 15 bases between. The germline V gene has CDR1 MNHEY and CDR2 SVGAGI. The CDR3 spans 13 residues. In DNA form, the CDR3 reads TGTGCCAGCAGGAAGCGACGTTACGGCATTCAGTACTTC. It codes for CASRKRRYGIQYF.

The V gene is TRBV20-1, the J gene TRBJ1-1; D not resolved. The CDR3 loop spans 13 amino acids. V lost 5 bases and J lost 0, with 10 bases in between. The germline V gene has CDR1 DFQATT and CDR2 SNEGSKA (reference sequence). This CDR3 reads CSAGRTVNTEAFF. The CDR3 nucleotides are TGCAGTGCTGGGAGGACGGTGAACACTGAAGCTTTCTTT.

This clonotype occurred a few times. CDR3 loop: CASSEAGGQNIQYF. The CDR3 nucleotides are TGTGCCAGCAGTGAAGCGGGGGGGCAAAACATTCAGTACTTC. V usage is TRBV6-4 and J usage is TRBJ2-4; TRBD2 agrees at 10 bases. Germline loops: CDR1 MRHNA, CDR2 SNTAGT. The CDR3 has 14 amino acids. V gave up 3 bases and J gave up 5 bases; unmatched junction bases: 1.

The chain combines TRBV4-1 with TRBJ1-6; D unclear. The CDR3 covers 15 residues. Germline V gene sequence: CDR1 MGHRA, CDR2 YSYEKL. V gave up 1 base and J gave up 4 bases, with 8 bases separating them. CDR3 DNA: TGCGCCAGCAGCCAAGTACCAGATTATAATTCACCCCTCCACTTT. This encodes CASSQVPDYNSPLHF.

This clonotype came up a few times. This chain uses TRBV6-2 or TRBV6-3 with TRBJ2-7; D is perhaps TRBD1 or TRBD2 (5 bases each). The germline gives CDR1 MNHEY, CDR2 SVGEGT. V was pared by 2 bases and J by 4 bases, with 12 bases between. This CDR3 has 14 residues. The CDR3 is CASSYGGEMYEQYF. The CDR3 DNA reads TGTGCCAGCAGTTACGGGGGAGAGATGTACGAGCAGTACTTC.

The CDR3 sequence: CSARPMGQGIAPLHF. CDR3 DNA: TGCAGTGCTAGACCAATGGGGCAGGGTATCGCACCCCTCCACTTT. The V gene is TRBV20-1, the J gene TRBJ1-6, with D possibly being TRBD1 (5 bases). The CDR3 contains 15 residues. V was trimmed by 2 bases and J by 11 bases, leaving 19 bases between them. Germline V gene lookup returns CDR1 DFQATT and CDR2 SNEGSKA (reference sequence).

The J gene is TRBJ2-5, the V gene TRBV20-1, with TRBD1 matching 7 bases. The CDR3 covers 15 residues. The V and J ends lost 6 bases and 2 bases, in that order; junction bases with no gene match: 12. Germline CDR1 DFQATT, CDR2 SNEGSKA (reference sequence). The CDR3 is CSAISDRAKQETQYF. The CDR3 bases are TGCAGTGCAATATCTGACAGGGCGAAACAAGAGACCCAGTACTTC.

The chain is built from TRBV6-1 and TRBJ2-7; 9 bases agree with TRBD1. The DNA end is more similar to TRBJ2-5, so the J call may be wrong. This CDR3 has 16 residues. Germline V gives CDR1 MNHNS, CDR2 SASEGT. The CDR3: CASSEGGTGPTETQYF. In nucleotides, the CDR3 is TGTGCCAGCAGTGAAGGGGGGACAGGGCCTACGGAGACCCAGTACTTC.